Below are 27 T cell receptor beta chains sequenced from a single sample in a study of T-cell memory formation after mild COVID-19. TCRdb independently ran MiXCR on the 5' RACE reads; one entry per CDR3 protein. The repertoire has 210,000 or so distinct CDR3 sequences, about 10% of them found once; the top ten carry less than 4%. The sequencing sample was made of PBMCs or a T cell subset sorted from them (not recorded which). Receptor source: a man aged 18 to 30 who had mild COVID-19 (a few samples of this study predate the infection). Cell type and time point are not known.

The chain uses TRBV4-3 and TRBJ2-2, with D unclear. V lost 1 base and J lost 7, with 19 bases in between. There are 17 residues in the CDR3. Looked up from germline, CDR1 is LGHNA and CDR2 is YSLEER. The CDR3 reads CASSQGRTISPSGELFF. The CDR3 nucleotides read TGCGCCAGCAGCCAAGGCCGGACGATTTCGCCTAGCGGGGAGCTGTTTTTT.

This clonotype was counted a few times. The chain carries TRBV12-3 or TRBV12-4 and TRBJ1-2; D may be TRBD1 (5 bases). This CDR3 has 13 residues. V was cut by 6 bases and J by 4 bases, with 12 bases left in between. The chain's CDR3 is CASRPDGTYGYTF. The CDR3, as DNA: TGTGCCAGCAGACCTGACGGGACCTATGGCTACACCTTC.

Only a few counts were recorded for this clonotype. This chain links TRBV7-9 with TRBJ1-1, with 7 bases matching TRBD1. With 8 bases clipped from V and 2 bases from J, the junction kept 8 bases outside the gene matches. CDR3 length: 14 amino acids. The germline V gene encodes CDR1 SEHNR and CDR2 FQNEAQ (reference sequence). As DNA, the CDR3 is TGTGCCAGCCAGGCTGGACAGGCTAACACTGAAGCTTTCTTT. It yields the protein CASQAGQANTEAFF.

This clonotype showed up many times. The chain recombines TRBV20-1 with TRBJ2-7; D is undetermined. V was clipped by 0 bases and J by 1 base, with 10 bases between them. Germline V gene lookup returns CDR1 DFQATT and CDR2 SNEGSKA (reference sequence). CDR3 size: 14 residues. The CDR3 sequence is CSARDFRLSYEQYF. As DNA, the CDR3 is TGCAGTGCTAGAGATTTTAGACTTTCCTACGAGCAGTACTTC.

This sequence joins TRBV7-8 and TRBJ1-6, with 12 bases aligning to TRBD1. In germline, CDR1 is SGHVS, CDR2 FQNEAQ. Unmatched junction bases numbered 3, after V lost 5 bases and J lost 7 bases. The CDR3 length is 15 residues. As DNA, the CDR3 is TGTGCCAGCAGCCGGGGACAGGGGGCAAATTCACCCCTCCACTTT. As protein: CASSRGQGANSPLHF.

The chain recombines TRBV4-1 with TRBJ1-2; 8 bases map to TRBD1. This CDR3 comprises 15 residues. Germline-derived CDR1 and CDR2 are MGHRA and YSYEKL. V was clipped by 2 bases and J by 8 bases; unmatched bases: 10. CDR3 sequence: CASSQPRTGQKGYTF. DNA of the CDR3: TGCGCCAGCAGCCAACCAAGGACAGGGCAGAAAGGCTACACCTTC.

This clonotype was recorded at least ten times. V gene TRBV12-3 or TRBV12-4 combines with J gene TRBJ2-5; D gene unclear. Trimming took off 3 bases at V and 3 bases at J, with 5 bases between the two ends. The CDR3 runs 12 residues. CDR3 amino acids: CASSFLEETQYF. The CDR3 bases are TGTGCCAGCAGTTTTCTGGAAGAGACCCAGTACTTC.

The gene calls are TRBV29-1 and TRBJ1-2, with D uncertain. The CDR3 spans 18 residues. In germline, CDR1 is SQVTM, CDR2 ANQGSEA. V dropped 3 bases and J dropped 5 bases, with 28 bases sitting between them. The CDR3 here is CSVEAGRLAPSFSYGYTF. In DNA form, the CDR3 reads TGCAGCGTTGAGGCCGGTCGACTGGCGCCCTCTTTTTCATATGGCTACACCTTC.

This clonotype turned up a few times. V is TRBV5-5 and J is TRBJ1-5; no definite D call. CDR1 is SGHKS and CDR2 is YYEKEE in the germline V gene (reference sequence). The germline V and J ends were trimmed by 3 bases and 4 bases, with 8 bases remaining between them. The CDR3 is 13 residues long. CDR3 DNA: TGTGCCAGCAGCTCTTTTGGAAATCAGCCCCAGCATTTT. Protein: CASSSFGNQPQHF.

This clonotype was detected ten times or more. J is TRBJ2-3 and V is TRBV5-1, with 12 bases identical to TRBD2. V lost 4 bases to trimming and J lost 6 bases; unmatched junction nucleotides: 3. The CDR3 covers 14 residues. Germline values: CDR1 SGHRS, CDR2 YFSETQ. CDR3 nucleotides: TGCGCCAGCAGCCTGACTAGCGGGGGTGATACGCAGTATTTT. It yields the protein CASSLTSGGDTQYF.

This clonotype turned up a few times. The chain carries TRBV20-1 and TRBJ2-7; 7 bases line up with TRBD2. After removal of 5 bases from V and 2 bases from J, the junction contained 12 bases not matched to a gene. The germline V gene has CDR1 DFQATT and CDR2 SNEGSKA (reference sequence). The CDR3 has 15 amino acids. CDR3 bases: TGCAGTGCTCCTCCAGCGGGGTCTGTCACCTACGAGCAGTACTTC. It translates to CSAPPAGSVTYEQYF.

The chain couples TRBV3-1 to TRBJ2-5; D may match TRBD1 or TRBD2 (5 bases each). Germline CDR1 is LGHDT and CDR2 is YNNKEL (reference sequence). Trimming took off 4 bases at V and 5 bases at J, with 17 bases between the two ends. The CDR3 runs 15 residues. The CDR3 protein is CASSPGPERGETQYF. CDR3 sequence (DNA): TGTGCCAGCAGCCCAGGACCGGAGAGGGGCGAGACCCAGTACTTC.

This clonotype was seen a handful of times. This chain links TRBV12-3 or TRBV12-4 with TRBJ1-2; TRBD1 might be the D (6 bases). The ends were cut back, 3 bases at V and 8 bases at J, with 13 bases in the middle. The CDR3 extends over 13 amino acids. CDR3 residues: CASSFLGAGGYTF. The CDR3 coding sequence is TGTGCCAGCAGTTTCTTGGGGGCAGGGGGCTACACCTTC.

The CDR3 region is CASNDYRGGNEKLFF. The CDR3 DNA follows: TGTGCCAGCAACGATTACAGGGGGGGAAATGAAAAACTGTTTTTT. V usage is TRBV25-1 and J usage is TRBJ1-4, with 8 bases aligning to TRBD1. The J segment lost 5 bases and the V segment lost 7 bases, leaving 9 bases of the junction unmatched. The CDR3 consists of 15 residues. CDR1 is MGHDK and CDR2 is SYGVNS in the germline V gene.

This sequence joins TRBV5-1 and TRBJ2-5; D perhaps matches TRBD1 (6 bases). The ends were cut back, 4 bases at V and 5 bases at J, with 9 bases in the middle. The CDR3 length is 12 residues. Per the germline V gene, CDR1 is SGHRS and CDR2 is YFSETQ. DNA of the CDR3: TGCGCCAGCAGCACAGGGATGGAGACCCAGTACTTC. This gives the protein CASSTGMETQYF.

This clonotype was detected ten times or more. The rearrangement links TRBV5-4 to TRBJ1-1, with D tentatively TRBD1 (6 bases). From germline, CDR1 is SGHNT and CDR2 YYREEE (reference sequence). The CDR3 covers 12 residues. V was trimmed by 4 bases and J by 8 bases, leaving 12 bases between them. CDR3 amino acids: CASSHRTAEAFF. The CDR3 coding sequence is TGTGCCAGCAGCCACCGGACAGCAGAAGCTTTCTTT. The complete variable domain, with remaining parts taken from reference TRBV5-4 and TRBJ1-1, reads ETGVTQSPTHLIKTRGQQVTLRCSSQSGHNTVSWYQQALGQGPQFIFQYYREEENGRGNFPPRFSGLQFPNYSSELNVNALELDDSALYLCASSHRTAEAFFGQGTRLTVV.

The gene calls are TRBV5-1 and TRBJ1-2; D call uncertain. The germline gives CDR1 SGHRS, CDR2 YFSETQ. The V and J ends lost 3 bases and 0 bases respectively, with 6 bases between them. The CDR3 is 13 residues long. CDR3 DNA sequence: TGCGCCAGCAGCTCGGACCCTAACTATGGCTACACCTTC. Its protein is CASSSDPNYGYTF.

This clonotype was seen at least ten times. V is TRBV12-3 or TRBV12-4 and J is TRBJ1-2; D remains ambiguous. This CDR3 comprises 13 residues. V was shortened by 4 bases and J by 5 bases, with 11 bases between the two germline ends. The CDR3 reads CASSSGPGYGYTF. The CDR3 DNA reads TGTGCCAGCAGTTCCGGGCCCGGATATGGCTACACCTTC.

This sequence joins TRBV30 and TRBJ1-5; TRBD1 matches 7 bases. J was trimmed by 5 bases and V by 3 bases; bases with no gene match: 10. Germline V gene sequence: CDR1 GTSNPN, CDR2 SVGIG (reference sequence). The CDR3 length is 15 residues. Written as DNA, the CDR3 is TGTGCCTGGAGGGGACTTGACAGGGAGGATCAGCCCCAGCATTTT. It encodes CAWRGLDREDQPQHF.

This clonotype was seen at least ten times. This sequence joins TRBV20-1 and TRBJ1-1; possible D gene TRBD1, 5 bases. The CDR3 length is 15 residues. Looked up from germline, CDR1 is DFQATT and CDR2 is SNEGSKA (reference sequence). Trimming pared 3 bases from V and 4 bases from J, leaving 18 bases between. CDR3 sequence reads: CSASQGGALGTEAFF. CDR3 nucleotide sequence: TGCAGTGCTAGCCAGGGTGGGGCCTTGGGCACTGAAGCTTTCTTT.

This clonotype has just a few counts. The rearrangement uses TRBV6-5 and TRBJ1-2; D is possibly TRBD1 (5 bases). The germline V gene has CDR1 MNHEY and CDR2 SVGAGI. The CDR3 totals 17 residues. With 0 bases removed from V and 6 bases from J, the gap between germline ends came to 20 bases. The CDR3 protein is CASSYSYSGTSANGYTF. The CDR3, as DNA: TGTGCCAGCAGTTACTCGTACTCGGGGACTTCAGCGAATGGCTACACCTTC.

This clonotype has a single count. CDR3 loop: CATKSGLADGNQPQHF. CDR3 sequence (DNA): TGTGCCACAAAAAGCGGGTTGGCAGATGGCAATCAGCCCCAGCATTTT. This rearrangement joins TRBV10-3 to TRBJ1-5; D is ambiguous. V was pared by 10 bases and J by 2 bases, with 21 bases between. CDR1 is ENHRY and CDR2 is SYGVKD in the germline V gene. The CDR3 loop spans 16 amino acids.

Details on this clonotype: One end of the junction fails to match germline, which may point to a read error. V is TRBV4-1 and J is TRBJ1-4; possible D gene TRBD1, 5 bases. The germline CDR1 and CDR2 sequences are MGHRA and YSYEKL. This CDR3 has 15 residues. The CDR3 protein is CASSQDGFRDEKLFF. The DNA for the CDR3 is TGCGCCAGCAGCCAAGATGGGTTCAGGGATGAAAAACTTTTTTTT.

The CDR3 reads CASSSGPSTDTQYF. The CDR3 nucleotides read TGTGCCAGCAGCTCTGGACCAAGCACAGATACGCAGTATTTT. This chain links TRBV7-6 with TRBJ2-3, with D hard to call. This CDR3 comprises 14 residues. Trimming stripped 4 bases from V and 0 bases from J, with 8 bases between. Germline CDR1 and CDR2: SGHVS and FNYEAQ.

The V call is TRBV7-9, the J call TRBJ2-7; 10 nucleotides match TRBD1. Germline values: CDR1 SEHNR, CDR2 FQNEAQ (reference sequence). The J segment lost 4 bases and the V segment lost 5 bases, leaving 11 bases of the junction unmatched. The CDR3 spans 16 residues. The CDR3 loop reads CASSPHAGTGAYEQYV. In DNA, the CDR3 is TGTGCCAGCAGCCCCCACGCCGGGACAGGGGCATACGAGCAGTACGTC.

There are a few counts of this clonotype. This chain joins TRBV5-1 and TRBJ2-5, with TRBD1 identical over 9 bases. The length of the CDR3 is 17 residues. J gave up 7 bases and V 0 bases, and 13 bases lay outside the gene matches. Germline CDR1 and CDR2: SGHRS and YFSETQ. CDR3 nucleotide sequence: TGCGCCAGCAGCTTGGCCGGCTTACAGGGGGCCTTGGTGACCCAGTACTTC. Residues: CASSLAGLQGALVTQYF.

The chain carries TRBV7-9 and TRBJ1-1, with a weak D call TRBD1 (5 bases). The V end lost 3 bases, the J end lost 4 bases, and 9 bases lay between the germline ends. Germline V gene sequence: CDR1 SEHNR, CDR2 FQNEAQ (reference sequence). The CDR3 spans 13 residues. This CDR3 reads CASSFGQSTEAFF. Written as DNA, the CDR3 is TGTGCCAGCAGCTTCGGACAAAGCACTGAAGCTTTCTTT.